The 2 T cell receptor beta chains below all came from one sample that was sequenced in a study of blood T cell repertoires in COVID-19. Generated by immunoSEQ multiplex PCR, the TCRdb table keeps only in-frame clones and is missing some. The sample gives 88,000 or so clones, roughly 80% of which show up once; nearly 25% is in the top ten. The sequencing sample was made of peripheral blood. These TCRs come from a human donor in a cohort sampled during active COVID-19.

The chain has TRBV2 and TRBJ2-1; D unresolved. The V gene's germline CDR1 is SNHLY and CDR2 FYNNEI. The length of the CDR3 is 15 residues. V lost 3 bases and J 0 bases, leaving 9 bases between the germline ends. CDR3 region: CASSEWQTSYNEQFF. CDR3 DNA sequence: TGTGCCAGCAGTGAGTGGCAAACCTCCTACAATGAGCAGTTCTTC.

V gene TRBV6-1 combines with J gene TRBJ1-2, with TRBD1 matching over 9 bases. This CDR3 is built from 17 residues. Trimming took 2 bases from V and 5 from J; bases not matched to a gene: 12. CDR1 MNHNS and CDR2 SASEGT come from the germline V gene. CDR3 loop: CASSENSGTGMYYGYTF. CDR3 sequence (DNA): TGTGCCAGCAGTGAAAACTCCGGGACAGGGATGTATTATGGCTACACCTTC.